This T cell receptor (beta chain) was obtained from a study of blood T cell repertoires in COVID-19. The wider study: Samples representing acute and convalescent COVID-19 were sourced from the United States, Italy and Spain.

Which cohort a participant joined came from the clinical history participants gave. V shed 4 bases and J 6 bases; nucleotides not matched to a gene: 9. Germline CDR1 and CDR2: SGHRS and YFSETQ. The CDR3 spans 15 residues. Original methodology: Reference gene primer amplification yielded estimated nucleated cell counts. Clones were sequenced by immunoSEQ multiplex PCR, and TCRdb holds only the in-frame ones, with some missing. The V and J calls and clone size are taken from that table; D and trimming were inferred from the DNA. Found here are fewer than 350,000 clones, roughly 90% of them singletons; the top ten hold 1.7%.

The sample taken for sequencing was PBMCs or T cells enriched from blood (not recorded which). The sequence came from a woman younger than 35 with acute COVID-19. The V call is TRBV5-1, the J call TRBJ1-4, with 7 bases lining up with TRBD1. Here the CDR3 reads CASSTGGGGDEKLFF. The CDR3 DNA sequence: TGCGCCAGCAGCACCGGAGGGGGCGGTGATGAAAAACTGTTTTTT.